One sample yielded the 15 T cell receptor beta chains listed below, sequenced in a study of blood T cell repertoires in COVID-19. Method: immunoSEQ multiplex PCR; TCRdb's copy keeps in-frame clones and lacks some. The repertoire includes 200,000 to 250,000 clones, approximately 80% of them detected once, and under 4.5% sits in the top ten. Sample: PBMCs or T cells enriched from blood (not recorded which). These receptors all stem from a man aged 30-40 years with acute COVID-19.

This clone has only a few counts. The CDR3 region is CSVALTDTQYF. CDR3 in DNA: TGCAGCGTTGCCCTGACAGATACGCAGTATTTT. The gene calls are TRBV29-1 and TRBJ2-3; unclear D gene. This CDR3 region has 11 residues. Trimming took off 4 bases at V and 3 bases at J, with 5 bases between the two ends. Germline V gene lookup returns CDR1 SQVTM and CDR2 ANQGSEA.

This clone was found once. The chain combines TRBV7-3 with TRBJ2-2; 7 nucleotides match TRBD1. The V segment lost 7 bases and the J segment 4 bases; nucleotides outside the gene matches: 12. CDR3 size: 16 residues. Germline V gene data show CDR1 as SGHTA and CDR2 as FQGTGA. The CDR3 DNA sequence: TGTGCCAGCACCCAGACGAGGGGACAGACCACCGGGGAGCTGTTTTTT. Translating it yields CASTQTRGQTTGELFF.

The chain has TRBV10-3 and TRBJ2-2, with D possibly being TRBD1 (6 bases). The CDR3 spans 12 residues. Between the trimmed V and J ends, which lost 8 bases and 2 bases, there was a span of 6 bases. The germline CDR1 and CDR2 sequences are ENHRY and SYGVKD. CDR3 sequence: CAIGGNTGELFF. CDR3 DNA sequence: TGTGCCATCGGGGGCAACACCGGGGAGCTGTTTTTT.

This chain uses TRBV14 with TRBJ1-2, with a tentative D call TRBD1 (6 bases). The CDR3 length is 15 residues. Trimming removed 0 bases from V and 8 bases from J, with 16 bases in between. From germline, CDR1 is SGHDN and CDR2 FVKESK. This CDR3 reads CASSQESRGVGGYTF. As DNA, the CDR3 is TGTGCCAGCAGCCAAGAAAGCAGGGGAGTCGGGGGCTACACCTTC.

The chain joins TRBV11-2 to TRBJ2-7, with D possibly being TRBD2 (6 bases). This CDR3 contains 12 residues. The V end was cut by 6 bases, the J end by 6 bases, with 12 bases between. Looked up from germline, CDR1 is SGHAT and CDR2 is FQNNGV. CDR3 amino acids: CASSPPEGEQYF. CDR3 DNA sequence: TGTGCCAGCAGTCCTCCGGAGGGCGAGCAGTACTTC.

A remark on this clone: Different DNA sequences within this sample yield the same CDR3. This chain uses TRBV5-1 with TRBJ2-7; TRBD1 aligns across 8 bases. CDR1 is SGHRS and CDR2 is YFSETQ in the germline V gene. Trimming took 1 base from V and 6 from J; bases not matched to a gene: 9. CDR3 length: 15 amino acids. The chain's CDR3 is CASSLFETGVREQYF. The CDR3 DNA sequence: TGCGCCAGCAGCTTGTTTGAGACAGGGGTGCGCGAGCAGTACTTC.

This clone was recorded only once. The chain recombines TRBV5-3 with TRBJ2-5; D is undetermined. TRBV5-3 is identified as an open reading frame with a role that is uncertain. V was shortened by 4 bases and J by 1 base, with 14 bases between the two germline ends. The CDR3 runs 15 residues. CDR3: CARSHSVPSQETQYF. DNA for the CDR3: TGTGCCAGAAGCCACTCCGTGCCCTCCCAAGAGACCCAGTACTTC.

This chain links TRBV14 with TRBJ2-3, with D maybe TRBD1 (5 bases). Trimming left V 2 bases short and J 5 bases short, with 14 bases between. The CDR3 runs 15 residues. CDR1 and CDR2 (germline): SGHDN, FVKESK. This CDR3 reads CASSQRILREDTQYF. In nucleotides, the CDR3 is TGTGCCAGCAGCCAACGAATCCTCAGGGAAGATACGCAGTATTTT.

CDR3 sequence reads: CASSFNRDRSRPQHF. The DNA for the CDR3 is TGTGCCAGTAGTTTTAACCGGGACAGATCCAGGCCCCAGCATTTT. The chain uses TRBV19 and TRBJ1-5; 7 nucleotides line up with TRBD1. Germline CDR1 and CDR2: LNHDA and SQIVND (reference sequence). The CDR3 has 15 amino acids. The J segment lost 9 bases and the V segment lost 5 bases, leaving 13 bases of the junction unmatched.

In this sample, this clone turned up a few times. The chain employs TRBV10-1 and TRBJ2-1; 12 nucleotides align to TRBD1. Germline trimming cut 5 bases from V and 8 bases from J; bases unmatched to any gene: 4. Germline-derived CDR1 and CDR2 are WNHNN and SYGVQD (reference sequence). This CDR3 has 14 residues. CDR3 nucleotide sequence: TGCGCCAGCAGTCTGGGACAGGGGGCAGATGAGCAGTTCTTC. Translation: CASSLGQGADEQFF.

This clone was found a few times. V is TRBV10-3 and J is TRBJ1-2; TRBD1 agrees at 9 bases. The CDR3 extends over 11 amino acids. Germline CDR1 reads ENHRY; CDR2 reads SYGVKD. The V and J ends lost 8 bases and 6 bases, in that order; junction bases with no gene match: 1. The DNA for the CDR3 is TGTGCCATCTGGACAGGGGATGGCTACACCTTC. It codes for CAIWTGDGYTF.

The chain carries TRBV10-2 and TRBJ1-5; the D is unclear. The CDR3 runs to 15 residues. Germline CDR1 is WSHSY and CDR2 is SAAADI. Trimming removed 3 bases from V and 3 bases from J, with 12 bases in between. CDR3 sequence reads: CASSDMRTHNQPQHF. CDR3 nucleotide sequence: TGCGCCAGCAGTGATATGCGCACCCACAATCAGCCCCAGCATTTT.

This chain connects TRBV19 to TRBJ1-2; D might be TRBD1 (5 bases). Trimming left V 8 bases short and J 9 bases short, with 19 bases between. This CDR3 is 13 amino acids long. CDR1 LNHDA and CDR2 SQIVND come from the germline V gene (reference sequence). CDR3 sequence (DNA): TGTGCCAGTTTACAGGCCGTATCAAGGCGCTACACCTTC. This codes for CASLQAVSRRYTF. Looking up the rest from reference TRBV19 and TRBJ1-2 gives the full variable domain: DGGITQSPKYLFRKEGQNVTLSCEQNLNHDAMYWYRQDPGQGLRLIYYSQIVNDFQKGDIAEGYSVSREKKESFPLTVTSAQKNPTAFYLCASLQAVSRRYTFGSGTRLTVV.

The chain carries TRBV25-1 and TRBJ1-4; 11 bases align to TRBD1. Germline V gene lookup returns CDR1 MGHDK and CDR2 SYGVNS. The CDR3 sequence is 14 residues long. V lost 6 bases, J lost 8 bases, and 5 bases stayed unmatched. CDR3 sequence: CASSQGQGEEKLFF. In DNA, the CDR3 is TGTGCCAGCAGCCAGGGACAGGGGGAAGAAAAACTGTTTTTT.

V usage is TRBV21-1 and J usage is TRBJ2-7; the table's D gene call, TRBD1, was not cross checked with the DNA. TRBV21-1 is a pseudogene segment. The CDR3 is 15 residues long. For the CDR3, the DNA is TGTGCCAGCAACAGGGGGGCAGTCACGCCCTACGAGCAGTACTTC. Its protein is CASNRGAVTPYEQYF.